The 32 T cell receptor beta chains reported below all come from one sample, sequenced in a study of molecular identifiers for immune sequencing clone quantification. TCRdb re-called the PCR reads with MiXCR, one entry per CDR3 protein. The sample comprises 70,000 to 95,000 distinct CDR3 sequences, around 20% of which are singletons, and 0.85% rests with the top ten. What was sequenced was naive CD8+ T cells from blood, with Jurkat cell RNA spiked in. Subset reported: FACS-sorted CD8+CD4-CCR7+CD45RA+ naive T cells. The receptors shown here come from a human donor in good health. Some libraries in this study had Jurkat cell RNA spiked in.

This clonotype was detected ten times or more. The V and J genes are TRBV4-1 and TRBJ2-3; perhaps TRBD2 as D (5 bases). This CDR3 contains 14 residues. V lost 2 bases, J lost 4 bases, and 10 bases lay in between. The germline V gene has CDR1 MGHRA and CDR2 YSYEKL. The CDR3 sequence: CASSQRQAADTQYF. The DNA for the CDR3 is TGCGCCAGCAGCCAAAGACAAGCGGCAGATACGCAGTATTTT.

This clonotype occurred many times. The chain joins TRBV28 to TRBJ1-2; D ambiguous. The CDR3 length is 10 residues. V shed 6 bases and J shed 8 bases, with 7 bases lying between them. The germline V gene encodes CDR1 MDHEN and CDR2 SYDVKM. CDR3 DNA: TGTGCCAGCAGGGGCAAAGGCTACACCTTC. It codes for CASRGKGYTF.

This clonotype came up many times. This chain links TRBV5-1 with TRBJ2-3; D is unclear. Trimming took 4 bases from V and 2 from J, leaving 14 bases between them. This CDR3 has 15 amino acids. The germline CDR1 and CDR2 sequences are SGHRS and YFSETQ. CDR3 sequence: CASSRISSNTDTQYF. The CDR3 nucleotides read TGCGCCAGCAGCCGGATCAGCAGCAACACAGATACGCAGTATTTT.

The table lists this clonotype with a few counts. The gene calls are TRBV19 and TRBJ2-7; a weak D match, TRBD2 (6 bases). V gave up 4 bases and J gave up 1 base, with 8 bases separating them. CDR3 length: 13 amino acids. CDR1 is LNHDA and CDR2 is SQIVND in the germline V gene (reference sequence). This chain's CDR3 is CASSSGLSYEQYF. CDR3 nucleotide sequence: TGTGCCAGTAGTAGCGGACTATCCTACGAGCAGTACTTC.

In its sample, this clonotype was seen once. One base away lies a much larger clone, so this may be a sequencing read error. The chain joins TRBV15 to TRBJ2-1; the match to TRBD1 covers 7 bases. CDR3 length: 15 amino acids. Germline V lookup: CDR1 LNHNV, CDR2 YYDKDF (reference sequence). CDR3 bases: TGTGCCACCAACAGAGGCAGGGGGTCCTACAATGAGCAGTTCTTC. Its protein product is CATNRGRGSYNEQFF. The full variable domain, completed using reference TRBV15 and TRBJ2-1, is DAMVIQNPRYQVTQFGKPVTLSCSQTLNHNVMYWYQQKSSQAPKLLFHYYDKDFNNEADTPDNFQSRRPNTSFCFLDIRSPGLGDTAMYLCATNRGRGSYNEQFFGPGTRLTVL.

This clonotype was counted many times. The V call is TRBV7-2, the J call TRBJ2-7, with a tentative D call TRBD2 (6 bases). The CDR3 consists of 15 residues. V was trimmed by 2 bases and J by 0 bases, leaving 11 bases between them. The germline V gene encodes CDR1 SGHTA and CDR2 FQGNSA. CDR3 in DNA: TGTGCCAGCAGCTTATACGCGGGAAGCTCCTACGAGCAGTACTTC. It encodes CASSLYAGSSYEQYF.

This clonotype was observed at least ten times. The chain has TRBV5-8 and TRBJ1-5; no clear D. From germline, CDR1 is SGHTS and CDR2 YDEGEE. V was cut by 4 bases and J by 2 bases, with 13 bases left in between. This CDR3 comprises 15 residues. The CDR3 region is CASSQRRDGNQPQHF. For the CDR3, the DNA is TGTGCCAGCAGCCAACGAAGGGATGGCAATCAGCCCCAGCATTTT. Full variable domain (remainder filled in from reference TRBV5-8 and TRBJ1-5): EAGVTQSPTHLIKTRGQQATLRCSPISGHTSVYWYQQALGLGLQFLLWYDEGEERNRGNFPPRFSGRQFPNYSSELNVNALELEDSALYLCASSQRRDGNQPQHFGDGTRLSIL.

Ten or more counts support this clonotype. CDR3 sequence (DNA): TGTGCCAGCAGCATATATGACGGATACACTGAAGCTTTCTTT. Amino acids: CASSIYDGYTEAFF. The V call is TRBV5-6, the J call TRBJ1-1; D ambiguous. Trimming removed 4 bases from V and 3 bases from J, with 13 bases in between. Germline CDR1 SGHDT, CDR2 YYEEEE. The CDR3 contains 14 residues.

Only a few counts were recorded for this clonotype. One base away lies a much larger clone, so this may be a sequencing read error. This CDR3 fails to terminate in the conserved phenylalanine or tryptophan, so it likely reflects a read error. This chain joins TRBV25-1 and TRBJ2-7, with TRBD1 as a possible D gene (6 bases). V was trimmed by 6 bases and J by 0 bases, leaving 15 bases between them. This CDR3 has 15 residues. CDR1 and CDR2 from the germline V gene are MGHDK and SYGVNS. The CDR3 nucleotides read TGTGCCAGCAGCGGGGACACCGAAGGCTCCTACGAGCAGTACCTC. Amino acids: CASSGDTEGSYEQYL.

The rearrangement joins TRBV27 to TRBJ2-1, with D perhaps TRBD1 (6 bases). The V end lost 2 bases, the J end lost 7 bases, and 15 bases lay between the germline ends. CDR1 MNHEY and CDR2 SMNVEV come from the germline V gene (reference sequence). This CDR3 comprises 15 residues. The CDR3 nucleotides are TGTGCCAGCAGTTTAGGGCAGGGGCTGCTGAATGAGCAGTTCTTC. Translation gives CASSLGQGLLNEQFF.

This clonotype was recorded many times. This chain links TRBV5-5 with TRBJ2-1, with 7 nucleotides matching TRBD2. The germline V gene encodes CDR1 SGHKS and CDR2 YYEKEE (reference sequence). After removal of 0 bases from V and 8 bases from J, the junction contained 8 bases not matched to a gene. The CDR3 length is 15 residues. CDR3 in amino acids: CASSLVAGAWDEQFF. The CDR3 DNA reads as TGTGCCAGCAGCTTGGTAGCGGGCGCGTGGGATGAGCAGTTCTTC.

The chain employs TRBV27 and TRBJ1-1; no reliable D call. Germline V lookup: CDR1 MNHEY, CDR2 SMNVEV (reference sequence). The V gene lost 5 bases and the J gene lost 3 bases, with 19 bases spanning the gap. The CDR3 loop spans 16 amino acids. As DNA, the CDR3 is TGTGCCAGCAGTGCAGCTCTGTCCTCGCTCGACACTGAAGCTTTCTTT. It is translated as CASSAALSSLDTEAFF.

This clonotype was counted ten times or more. The chain couples TRBV20-1 to TRBJ2-5; D remains ambiguous. The germline V and J ends were trimmed by 5 bases and 5 bases, with 18 bases remaining between them. This CDR3 is built from 14 residues. CDR1 DFQATT and CDR2 SNEGSKA come from the germline V gene (reference sequence). The CDR3 DNA sequence: TGCAGTGCTCAAGTGGTTGGACCCTCTGAGACCCAGTACTTC. Its translation: CSAQVVGPSETQYF.

This clonotype was counted ten times or more. This rearrangement joins TRBV30 to TRBJ2-1, with TRBD2 identical over 9 bases. CDR1 is GTSNPN, CDR2 SVGIG, per germline (reference sequence). CDR3 length: 16 amino acids. Trimming cost V 1 base and J 2 bases; bases outside gene matches: 6. CDR3 protein: CAWSEQTSGTYNEQFF. The CDR3 DNA reads as TGTGCCTGGAGTGAACAGACTAGCGGTACCTACAATGAGCAGTTCTTC.

At least ten counts were recorded for this clonotype. The chain combines TRBV10-3 with TRBJ2-3, with D hard to call. Deletions cut 3 bases from V and 2 bases from J, with 12 bases between. CDR3 length equals 15 residues. The germline V gene encodes CDR1 ENHRY and CDR2 SYGVKD. Here the CDR3 DNA reads TGTGCCATCAGTGACAGGCAAAGGAACACAGATACGCAGTATTTT. It encodes CAISDRQRNTDTQYF.

There are many counts of this clonotype. V is TRBV9 and J is TRBJ2-7; TRBD1 matches 7 bases. Germline V CDR1 and CDR2: SGDLS, YYNGEE. V was clipped by 3 bases and J by 5 bases; unmatched bases: 5. The CDR3 is made up of 13 amino acids. This chain's CDR3 is CASSGQGRDEQYF. The CDR3 nucleotides read TGTGCCAGCAGCGGACAGGGAAGAGACGAGCAGTACTTC.

This clonotype was recorded at least ten times. V is TRBV7-3 and J is TRBJ1-6, with a possible D match to TRBD1 (5 bases). The length of the CDR3 is 14 residues. Trimming removed 4 bases at V and 9 bases at J, with 13 bases between. The V gene's germline CDR1 is SGHTA and CDR2 FQGTGA. Written as DNA, the CDR3 is TGTGCCAGCAGCTCCGGGGCCGCGGGTTCACCCCTCCACTTT. Its translation is CASSSGAAGSPLHF.

Details on this clonotype: A clone one base away is much larger, so this may be a read error. This CDR3 fails to terminate in the conserved phenylalanine or tryptophan, so it likely reflects a read error. This rearrangement joins TRBV24-1 to TRBJ2-1, with 14 positions matching TRBD2. There are 19 residues in the CDR3. The germline CDR1 and CDR2 sequences are KGHDR and SFDVKD. The trim removed 3 bases at V and 6 bases at J, leaving 12 bases unmatched. CDR3 nucleotide sequence: TGTGCCACCAGTGATCCCGGGACTAGCGGGAGTTGGGGGGCCAATGAGCAGTTCCTC. This sequence encodes CATSDPGTSGSWGANEQFL.

This clonotype was recorded many times. CDR3 DNA: TGCGCCAGCAGCCAAGACGCCGGGACTCTCTACAATGAGCAGTTCTTC. Protein: CASSQDAGTLYNEQFF. J is TRBJ2-1 and V is TRBV4-3, with a possible D match to TRBD2 (6 bases). Germline CDR1 LGHNA, CDR2 YSLEER. The CDR3 is made up of 16 amino acids. Trimming took 0 bases from V and 3 from J, leaving 12 bases between them.

This clonotype was recorded at least ten times. The rearrangement joins TRBV30 to TRBJ2-4; TRBD1 aligns across 8 bases. Germline trimming cut 2 bases from V and 1 base from J; bases unmatched to any gene: 7. The CDR3 runs to 16 residues. Per the germline V gene, CDR1 is GTSNPN and CDR2 is SVGIG (reference sequence). The CDR3 sequence is CAWSHTGTGAKNIQYF. CDR3 nucleotides: TGTGCCTGGAGTCACACGGGGACAGGCGCCAAAAACATTCAGTACTTC.

This clonotype was found many times. The chain links TRBV12-3 or TRBV12-4 to TRBJ1-4; D is undetermined. The V end was cut by 7 bases, the J end by 0 bases, with 15 bases between. The CDR3 is 16 residues long. CDR3 in amino acids: CASTLRVVATNEKLFF. CDR3 coding DNA: TGTGCCAGCACCCTTCGGGTCGTGGCAACTAATGAAAAACTGTTTTTT.

This sequence joins TRBV28 and TRBJ1-5; a weak D match, TRBD1 (5 bases). Germline CDR1 reads MDHEN; CDR2 reads SYDVKM. Trimming took off 7 bases at V and 7 bases at J, with 17 bases between the two ends. CDR3 length: 14 residues. The chain's CDR3 is CASTGLQEGQPQHF. In DNA, the CDR3 is TGTGCCAGCACAGGACTCCAGGAGGGGCAGCCCCAGCATTTT.

This chain joins TRBV6-5 and TRBJ2-3; TRBD2 agrees at 8 bases. J was trimmed by 5 bases and V by 6 bases; bases with no gene match: 10. The CDR3 totals 15 residues. The V gene's germline CDR1 is MNHEY and CDR2 SVGAGI. CDR3 DNA sequence: TGTGCCAGCAGCGACGGGGGGGGGGTCGGAGATACGCAGTATTTT. Protein sequence: CASSDGGGVGDTQYF.

This clonotype was counted many times. The chain uses TRBV7-9 and TRBJ2-5, with 10 positions matching TRBD1. CDR3 length: 15 residues. Trimming took 4 bases from V and 5 from J; bases not matched to a gene: 7. Germline V gene lookup returns CDR1 SEHNR and CDR2 FQNEAQ (reference sequence). CDR3 region: CASSSDRGLEETQYF. The CDR3 coding sequence is TGTGCCAGCAGCTCAGACAGGGGGCTGGAGGAGACCCAGTACTTC.

This clonotype was recorded at least ten times. The chain has TRBV28 and TRBJ2-3; 7 positions match TRBD1. After removal of 6 bases from V and 1 base from J, the junction contained 7 bases not matched to a gene. CDR1 is MDHEN and CDR2 is SYDVKM in the germline V gene. This CDR3 is 15 amino acids long. The CDR3 here is CASSFTGQGTDTQYF. CDR3 in DNA: TGTGCCAGCAGCTTCACCGGACAGGGCACAGATACGCAGTATTTT.

This clonotype appeared many times. The rearrangement links TRBV2 to TRBJ2-3; 10 bases fit TRBD2. There are 17 residues in the CDR3. From germline, CDR1 is SNHLY and CDR2 FYNNEI. V trimming: 3 bases; J trimming: 2 bases; junction bases outside the gene matches: 8. This chain's CDR3 is CASSESVLAGVTDTQYF. In DNA form, the CDR3 reads TGTGCCAGCAGTGAGTCGGTGCTAGCGGGGGTCACAGATACGCAGTATTTT.

This clonotype was seen at least ten times. The rearrangement joins TRBV5-1 to TRBJ1-1; 7 bases map to TRBD1. The CDR3 consists of 17 residues. After removal of 1 base from V and 5 bases from J, the junction contained 14 bases not matched to a gene. Germline CDR1 reads SGHRS; CDR2 reads YFSETQ. CDR3 loop: CASSLTRQGNGGTEAFF. The CDR3 DNA follows: TGCGCCAGCAGCTTGACCCGACAGGGAAATGGAGGAACTGAAGCTTTCTTT. Full variable domain (remainder filled in from reference TRBV5-1 and TRBJ1-1): KAGVTQTPRYLIKTRGQQVTLSCSPISGHRSVSWYQQTPGQGLQFLFEYFSETQRNKGNFPGRFSGRQFSNSRSEMNVSTLELGDSALYLCASSLTRQGNGGTEAFFGQGTRLTVV.

A remark on this clonotype: It may be a read error: a sequence one base away is much more abundant. The chain has TRBV9 and TRBJ1-4; 8 nucleotides align to TRBD1. The V segment lost 4 bases and the J segment 6 bases; nucleotides outside the gene matches: 8. The CDR3 loop spans 15 amino acids. Germline V gives CDR1 SGDLS, CDR2 YYNGEE. The DNA for the CDR3 is TGTGCCAGCAGCATCGGACAGGGTGCTGATGAAAAACTGTTTTTT. It translates to CASSIGQGADEKLFF.

The V gene is TRBV7-9, the J gene TRBJ2-5; the D gene is possibly TRBD2 (6 bases). The CDR3 runs 14 residues. The V gene's germline CDR1 is SEHNR and CDR2 FQNEAQ (reference sequence). V lost 1 base, J lost 5 bases, and 11 bases lay in between. CDR3 loop: CASSLGAGLETQYF. As DNA, the CDR3 is TGTGCCAGCAGCTTAGGTGCGGGGTTGGAGACCCAGTACTTC.

Ten or more counts support this clonotype. The chain employs TRBV30 and TRBJ1-4; D is unresolved. CDR1 is GTSNPN and CDR2 is SVGIG in the germline V gene (reference sequence). The CDR3 covers 14 residues. The ends were cut back, 2 bases at V and 7 bases at J, with 14 bases in the middle. The CDR3 nucleotides read TGTGCCTGGAGTTACGGCAAAGGAGGTGAAAAACTGTTTTTT. This encodes CAWSYGKGGEKLFF.

The chain links TRBV3-1 to TRBJ1-4; the match to TRBD1 covers 7 bases. Germline V gives CDR1 LGHDT, CDR2 YNNKEL (reference sequence). CDR3 size: 18 residues. V gave up 0 bases and J gave up 6 bases; unmatched junction bases: 13. CDR3 protein: CASSQDVQGVGEDEKLFF. The DNA for the CDR3 is TGTGCCAGCAGCCAAGATGTGCAGGGGGTCGGGGAGGATGAAAAACTGTTTTTT. Together with reference TRBV3-1 and TRBJ1-4, the CDR3 gives the full variable domain: DTAVSQTPKYLVTQMGNDKSIKCEQNLGHDTMYWYKQDSKKFLKIMFSYNNKELIINETVPNRFSPKSPDKAHLNLHINSLELGDSAVYFCASSQDVQGVGEDEKLFFGSGTQLSVL.

This clonotype was found many times. The V gene is TRBV3-1, the J gene TRBJ2-1, with a possible D match to TRBD1 (6 bases). This CDR3 is 15 amino acids long. Germline CDR1 LGHDT, CDR2 YNNKEL (reference sequence). Trimming stripped 1 base from V and 8 bases from J, with 15 bases between. CDR3 sequence (DNA): TGTGCCAGCAGCCAAGGAGGGACCAGGGGTCATGAGCAGTTCTTC. Residues: CASSQGGTRGHEQFF.